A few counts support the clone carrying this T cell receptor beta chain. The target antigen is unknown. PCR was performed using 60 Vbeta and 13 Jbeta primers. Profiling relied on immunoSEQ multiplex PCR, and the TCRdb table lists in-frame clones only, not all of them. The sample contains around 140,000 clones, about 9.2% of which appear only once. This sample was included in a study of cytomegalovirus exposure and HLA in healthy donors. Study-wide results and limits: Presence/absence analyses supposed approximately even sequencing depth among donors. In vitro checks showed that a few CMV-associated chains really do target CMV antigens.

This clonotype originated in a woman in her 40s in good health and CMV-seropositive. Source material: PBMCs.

The chain's CDR3 is CASSVQGLAWETQYF. CDR3 nucleotide sequence: TGTGCCAGCAGCGTACAGGGGCTAGCTTGGGAGACCCAGTACTTC. The chain uses TRBV9 and TRBJ2-5; weak D call: TRBD1 (6 bases). Per the germline V gene, CDR1 is SGDLS and CDR2 is YYNGEE. This CDR3 comprises 15 residues. V lost 1 base and J 5 bases, leaving 15 bases between the germline ends. Looking up the rest from reference TRBV9 and TRBJ2-5 gives the full variable domain: DSGVTQTPKHLITATGQRVTLRCSPRSGDLSVYWYQQSLDQGLQFLIQYYNGEERAKGNILERFSAQQFPDLHSELNLSSLELGDSALYFCASSVQGLAWETQYFGPGTRLLVL.